Listed here are 15 T cell receptor beta chains from one sample, sequenced in a study of blood T cell repertoires in COVID-19. The assay was immunoSEQ multiplex PCR, and TCRdb's table has in-frame clones only and misses some. The sample contains tens of thousands of clones, about nine tenths of which appear only once. Material: peripheral blood. Receptor source: a man aged 55 to 70 with acute or convalescent COVID-19.

A single count supports this clone. The chain has TRBV11-2 and TRBJ2-3; D may be TRBD1 (5 bases). The CDR3 spans 12 residues. Germline CDR1 SGHAT, CDR2 FQNNGV. V lost 1 base to trimming and J lost 7 bases, with 6 bases between them. CDR3 in DNA: TGTGCCAGCAGCTTAGGGGGCTATACGCAGTATTTT. Protein: CASSLGGYTQYF.

The chain is built from TRBV7-8 and TRBJ1-1; no definite D call. There are 13 residues in the CDR3. Germline CDR1 SGHVS, CDR2 FQNEAQ. The V end lost 4 bases, the J end lost 6 bases, and 12 bases lay between the germline ends. CDR3 loop: CASSSRGTAEAFF. In nucleotides, the CDR3 is TGTGCCAGCAGCTCCCGCGGAACCGCTGAAGCTTTCTTT.

J is TRBJ1-2 and V is TRBV5-1; 8 nucleotides align to TRBD1. V gave up 4 bases and J gave up 0 bases; unmatched junction bases: 5. Germline values: CDR1 SGHRS, CDR2 YFSETQ. The CDR3 spans 15 residues. As DNA, the CDR3 is TGCGCCAGCAGCGAGGGACAGGTAACTAACTATGGCTACACCTTC. It translates to CASSEGQVTNYGYTF.

Points on this clone: One junction end disagrees with the germline gene, perhaps due to a read error. The rearrangement links TRBV6-4 to TRBJ2-5, with 13 bases fitting TRBD2. This CDR3 has 14 amino acids. Germline CDR1 is MRHNA and CDR2 is SNTAGT. The CDR3 region is CASSDQTSGGPKHF. The CDR3 DNA sequence: TGTGCCAGCAGTGACCAGACTAGCGGGGGGCCCAAGCACTTC.

J is TRBJ1-1 and V is TRBV3-1 (or the pseudogene TRBV3-2), with a weak D call TRBD1 (5 bases). Germline V gene data show CDR1 as LGHDT and CDR2 as YNNKEL (reference sequence). Trimming pared 4 bases from V and 6 bases from J, leaving 15 bases between. The CDR3 spans 14 residues. The CDR3 is CASSPRDTLAEAFF. The CDR3, as DNA: TGTGCCAGCAGCCCCAGGGATACTTTGGCTGAAGCTTTCTTT.

V and J are TRBV19 and TRBJ1-4; TRBD1 agrees at 8 bases. Looked up from germline, CDR1 is LNHDA and CDR2 is SQIVND (reference sequence). With V trimmed by 6 bases and J by 11 bases, 8 bases remained unmatched. This CDR3 spans 13 amino acids. This CDR3 reads CASSSGQEGKLFF. The CDR3 DNA reads as TGTGCCAGTAGCTCGGGACAGGAAGGGAAACTGTTTTTT.

The CDR3 DNA reads TGTGCCTGGAGTTTCCCGGGACAGGGTTACACAGATACGCAGTATTTT. Translated, it gives CAWSFPGQGYTDTQYF. The chain employs TRBV30 and TRBJ2-3, with 9 bases identical to TRBD1. The CDR3 extends over 16 amino acids. The trim removed 2 bases at V and 2 bases at J, leaving 8 bases unmatched. Germline V gene sequence: CDR1 GTSNPN, CDR2 SVGIG (reference sequence).

J is TRBJ2-1 and V is TRBV20-1, with 11 bases matching TRBD2. The CDR3 runs 14 residues. Per the germline V gene, CDR1 is DFQATT and CDR2 is SNEGSKA (reference sequence). V lost 3 bases, J lost 7 bases, and 5 bases stayed unmatched. The CDR3: CSASDSGGANEQFF. CDR3 sequence (DNA): TGCAGTGCTAGTGATAGCGGGGGGGCAAATGAGCAGTTCTTC.

The chain joins TRBV10-3 to TRBJ2-5, with 10 positions matching TRBD1. V was clipped by 10 bases and J by 4 bases; unmatched bases: 3. The CDR3 contains 12 residues. Germline assignment: CDR1 ENHRY and CDR2 SYGVKD. The CDR3 here is CASGTGVETQYF. In nucleotides, the CDR3 is TGTGCCAGTGGGACAGGGGTAGAGACCCAGTACTTC.

The CDR3, as DNA: TGCAGCGCTACACTGGACAGGGGGAAAAATGAGCAGTTCTTC. Protein: CSATLDRGKNEQFF. The V call is TRBV29-1, the J call TRBJ2-1; 10 positions match TRBD1. The CDR3 sequence is 14 residues long. V gave up 7 bases and J gave up 7 bases; unmatched junction bases: 10. CDR1 and CDR2 (germline): SQVTM, ANQGSEA.

The J gene is TRBJ1-1, the V gene TRBV5-1; TRBD1 is a possible D gene (5 bases). This CDR3 spans 15 amino acids. Trimming pared 4 bases from V and 1 base from J, leaving 14 bases between. Germline lookup yields CDR1 SGHRS and CDR2 YFSETQ. CDR3 coding DNA: TGCGCCAGCAGCGCGTCGGGACTGCCGAACACTGAAGCTTTCTTT. Translating it yields CASSASGLPNTEAFF.

The chain carries TRBV6-5 and TRBJ1-4, with TRBD1 matching 7 bases. Trimming at V came to 2 bases and at J to 5 bases, leaving 5 bases not matched to a gene. CDR1 and CDR2 (germline): MNHEY, SVGAGI. The CDR3 contains 15 residues. CDR3: CASSYGGTENEKLFF. DNA for the CDR3: TGTGCCAGCAGTTACGGGGGGACAGAGAATGAAAAACTGTTTTTT.

The CDR3 here is CSVAGAADTDTQYF. CDR3 nucleotide sequence: TGCAGCGTTGCAGGCGCAGCTGACACAGATACGCAGTATTTT. The chain uses TRBV29-1 and TRBJ2-3, with D uncertain. CDR3 length: 14 amino acids. V gave up 4 bases and J gave up 2 bases, with 13 bases separating them. Germline V CDR1 and CDR2: SQVTM, ANQGSEA.

The J gene is TRBJ1-2, the V gene TRBV7-2; D might be TRBD1 (5 bases). CDR3 length: 16 amino acids. Germline loops: CDR1 SGHTA, CDR2 FQGNSA. Trimming removed 2 bases from V and 4 bases from J, with 17 bases in between. The CDR3 sequence is CASSLPRQGLFYGYTF. CDR3 DNA sequence: TGTGCCAGCAGCTTACCTCGGCAGGGCCTCTTCTATGGCTACACCTTC.

Only one count was recorded for this clone. This sequence joins TRBV7-2 and TRBJ1-2; perhaps TRBD1 as D (5 bases). The CDR3 spans 15 residues. In germline, CDR1 is SGHTA, CDR2 FQGNSA. V lost 4 bases, J lost 4 bases, and 16 bases lay in between. The CDR3 loop is CASSSDTTPGYGYTF. CDR3 sequence (DNA): TGTGCCAGCAGCTCGGACACGACTCCTGGCTATGGCTACACCTTC.